The 27 T cell receptor beta chains below come from one sample, sequenced in a study of blood T cell repertoires in COVID-19. Method: immunoSEQ multiplex PCR; TCRdb's copy keeps in-frame clones and lacks some. This sample has fewer than 150,000 clones; around 86% occur once, and the top ten carry 5.4%. Sequenced material: peripheral blood. All receptors derive from a human donor in a cohort sampled during active COVID-19.

This clone was recorded only once. The rearrangement joins TRBV9 to TRBJ1-2; 8 nucleotides match TRBD1. Germline loops: CDR1 SGDLS, CDR2 YYNGEE. The CDR3 extends over 14 amino acids. V was clipped by 0 bases and J by 8 bases; unmatched bases: 6. The CDR3 DNA follows: TGTGCCAGCAGCGTAGAGGACAGGGTTAGCGGCTACACCTTC. Its protein product is CASSVEDRVSGYTF.

The V and J genes are TRBV9 and TRBJ2-1; 7 nucleotides line up with TRBD2. This CDR3 region has 14 residues. The V gene's germline CDR1 is SGDLS and CDR2 YYNGEE. V was clipped by 6 bases and J by 7 bases; unmatched bases: 10. CDR3 region: CASNRGSLGNEQFF. The CDR3 coding sequence is TGTGCCAGCAACCGCGGGAGCCTCGGGAATGAGCAGTTCTTC.

The chain couples TRBV5-1 to TRBJ2-7, with 7 bases aligning to TRBD1. V lost 6 bases and J lost 5; bases outside the gene matches: 14. The CDR3 sequence is 15 residues long. Germline CDR1 reads SGHRS; CDR2 reads YFSETQ. CDR3 sequence reads: CASTPATGKSHEQYF. The CDR3 DNA reads as TGCGCCAGCACCCCAGCGACAGGGAAGTCCCACGAGCAGTACTTC.

This clone was recorded only once. J is TRBJ2-1 and V is TRBV7-2; 7 positions match TRBD1. From germline, CDR1 is SGHTA and CDR2 FQGNSA. The trim removed 4 bases at V and 10 bases at J, leaving 13 bases unmatched. The CDR3 loop spans 15 amino acids. The CDR3 here is CASSSARGEGGEQFF. The DNA for the CDR3 is TGTGCCAGCAGCTCCGCTCGAGGGGAAGGGGGCGAGCAGTTCTTC.

A single count supports this clone. This sequence joins TRBV7-2 and TRBJ2-1; D is possibly TRBD1 (7 bases). CDR1 is SGHTA and CDR2 is FQGNSA in the germline V gene. V dropped 4 bases and J dropped 3 bases, with 22 bases sitting between them. The CDR3 length is 18 residues. DNA for the CDR3: TGTGCCAGCAGCTCCCCGCTCAGGGGGGAGGTCAACTACAATGAGCAGTTCTTC. It encodes CASSSPLRGEVNYNEQFF. Drawing the rest from reference TRBV7-2 and TRBJ2-1, the complete variable domain is GAGVSQSPSNKVTEKGKDVELRCDPISGHTALYWYRQSLGQGLEFLIYFQGNSAPDKSGLPSDRFSAERTGGSVSTLTIQRTQQEDSAVYLCASSSPLRGEVNYNEQFFGPGTRLTVL.

Worth noting for this clone: At one boundary the junction diverges from the germline segment, which might be a read error. The V gene is TRBV7-7, the J gene TRBJ2-1; 11 positions agree with TRBD2. The CDR3 sequence is 15 residues long. CDR1 SSHAT and CDR2 FNYEAQ come from the germline V gene (reference sequence). This chain's CDR3 is CASSLAGGPYNEQFF. The CDR3 DNA sequence: TGTGCTAGCAGCTTAGCGGGGGGGCCATACAATGAGCAGTTCTTC.

V gene TRBV10-2 combines with J gene TRBJ2-3; the match to TRBD1 covers 7 bases. This CDR3 region has 15 residues. J was trimmed by 1 base and V by 5 bases; bases with no gene match: 6. Germline V lookup: CDR1 WSHSY, CDR2 SAAADI. The CDR3: CASSRGLGGTDTQYF. CDR3 sequence (DNA): TGCGCCAGCAGTAGGGGGCTTGGGGGCACAGATACGCAGTATTTT.

The V gene is TRBV9, the J gene TRBJ2-5; 7 nucleotides align to TRBD1. The trim removed 0 bases at V and 5 bases at J, leaving 7 bases unmatched. The CDR3 loop spans 15 amino acids. Germline V gene data show CDR1 as SGDLS and CDR2 as YYNGEE. CDR3 region: CASSVEARGIETQYF. CDR3 coding DNA: TGTGCCAGCAGCGTAGAGGCCAGGGGGATCGAGACCCAGTACTTC.

The V gene is TRBV2, the J gene TRBJ1-5; perhaps TRBD1 as D (5 bases). The CDR3 sequence is 14 residues long. V was clipped by 5 bases and J by 5 bases, with 13 bases between them. CDR1 is SNHLY and CDR2 is FYNNEI in the germline V gene. DNA for the CDR3: TGTGCCAGCAGTAGGAGGGACTCCCATCAGCCCCAGCATTTT. This gives the protein CASSRRDSHQPQHF.

The chain has TRBV7-2 and TRBJ2-4; D perhaps matches TRBD1 (5 bases). Trimming pared 8 bases from V and 4 bases from J, leaving 15 bases between. Germline V CDR1 and CDR2: SGHTA, FQGNSA. CDR3 length: 14 amino acids. CDR3 nucleotide sequence: TGTGCCAGCGCCCTGGGGCAGCAGAAAAACATTCAGTACTTC. This translates into CASALGQQKNIQYF.

In this sample, this clone turned up many times. The gene calls are TRBV18 and TRBJ1-6; TRBD1 is a possible D gene (6 bases). Germline CDR1 KGHSH, CDR2 LQKENI. V lost 1 base and J lost 5, with 15 bases in between. The CDR3 is made up of 17 amino acids. The CDR3 nucleotides are TGTGCCAGCTCACCACAAGATGCAGGGGCTAATAATTCACCCCTCCACTTT. Its protein is CASSPQDAGANNSPLHF.

This chain uses TRBV12-3 or TRBV12-4 with TRBJ2-7, with D possibly being TRBD1 (5 bases). V was trimmed by 4 bases and J by 2 bases, leaving 9 bases between them. The CDR3 is made up of 13 amino acids. CDR3 nucleotides: TGTGCCAGCAGTTCCAGGGTCCCCTACGAGCAGTACTTC. Translating it yields CASSSRVPYEQYF.

The rearrangement joins TRBV5-4 to TRBJ2-5, with 13 bases fitting TRBD2. The V and J ends lost 2 bases and 5 bases, in that order; junction bases with no gene match: 6. Per germline, CDR1 SGHNT and CDR2 YYREEE (reference sequence). The CDR3 is 16 residues long. The CDR3, as DNA: TGTGCCAGCAGCTTACGGACTAGCGGGGGAAGGGAGACCCAGTACTTC. Protein sequence: CASSLRTSGGRETQYF.

The V and J genes are TRBV7-9 and TRBJ2-7, with D hard to call. V was clipped by 3 bases and J by 2 bases, with 11 bases between them. The CDR3 extends over 14 amino acids. Germline V gives CDR1 SEHNR, CDR2 FQNEAQ (reference sequence). CDR3 sequence (DNA): TGTGCCAGCAGCTTTTCGGTACCTACCTACGAGCAGTACTTC. It yields the protein CASSFSVPTYEQYF.

The chain uses TRBV28 and TRBJ1-2; 10 bases align to TRBD1. J was trimmed by 4 bases and V by 5 bases; bases with no gene match: 7. The CDR3 runs 15 residues. Germline V gives CDR1 MDHEN, CDR2 SYDVKM. CDR3 DNA: TGTGCCAGCAGTCCATCCGGGACAGGGGTCTATGGCTACACCTTC. It yields the protein CASSPSGTGVYGYTF.

V gene TRBV4-2 combines with J gene TRBJ1-2; weak D call: TRBD1 (6 bases). Germline CDR1 LGHNA, CDR2 YNFKEQ. The CDR3 extends over 17 amino acids. Deletions cut 0 bases from V and 4 bases from J, with 18 bases between. The CDR3 here is CASSQDLRGGAFYGYTF. Here the CDR3 DNA reads TGTGCCAGCAGCCAAGATCTGAGGGGGGGCGCTTTCTATGGCTACACCTTC.

The chain couples TRBV3-1 (or the pseudogene TRBV3-2) to TRBJ1-2; D remains ambiguous. The CDR3 is made up of 14 amino acids. V lost 1 base and J lost 2, with 8 bases in between. Germline CDR1 and CDR2: LGHDT and YNNKEL (reference sequence). The CDR3 loop is CASSQVGLNYGYTF. CDR3 DNA: TGTGCCAGCAGCCAAGTGGGCCTAAACTATGGCTACACCTTC.

A note on this clone: Within the sample, other DNA sequences also encode this same CDR3. The chain recombines TRBV5-1 with TRBJ2-1, with 13 bases aligning to TRBD2. Germline V gene sequence: CDR1 SGHRS, CDR2 YFSETQ. The CDR3 is 15 amino acids. V was pared by 0 bases and J by 7 bases, with 1 base of the junction left unmatched. The CDR3: CASSLGLAGGNEQFF. The CDR3 nucleotides are TGCGCCAGCAGCTTGGGACTAGCGGGAGGTAATGAGCAGTTCTTC.

The J gene is TRBJ2-7, the V gene TRBV3-1 (or the pseudogene TRBV3-2); TRBD2 aligns across 9 bases. CDR1 and CDR2 from the germline V gene are LGHDT and YNNKEL (reference sequence). The CDR3 runs to 15 residues. The V gene end was trimmed by 0 bases and the J gene end by 4 bases; junction bases not matched to a gene: 4. The CDR3 reads CASSQEDLAGYEQYF. DNA for the CDR3: TGTGCCAGCAGCCAAGAGGACCTAGCGGGGTACGAGCAGTACTTC.

The chain uses TRBV9 and TRBJ2-1, with 11 bases identical to TRBD2. V dropped 4 bases and J dropped 10; count of bases not matched to a gene: 7. Germline values: CDR1 SGDLS, CDR2 YYNGEE. The CDR3 loop spans 14 amino acids. CDR3 in amino acids: CASSPSSSGGEQFF. The DNA of the CDR3 is TGTGCCAGCAGCCCCAGTTCTAGCGGGGGGGAGCAGTTCTTC. Complete variable domain (other parts from reference TRBV9 and TRBJ2-1): DSGVTQTPKHLITATGQRVTLRCSPRSGDLSVYWYQQSLDQGLQFLIQYYNGEERAKGNILERFSAQQFPDLHSELNLSSLELGDSALYFCASSPSSSGGEQFFGPGTRLTVL.

The J gene is TRBJ1-2, the V gene TRBV7-2; 7 bases map to TRBD1. Germline CDR1 is SGHTA and CDR2 is FQGNSA. J lost 8 bases, V lost 3 bases, and 6 bases had no gene match. The CDR3 loop spans 13 amino acids. CDR3 amino acids: CASSFLGGLGYTF. CDR3 nucleotides: TGTGCCAGCAGCTTCCTAGGGGGCCTCGGCTACACCTTC. Variable domain in full (rest from reference TRBV7-2 and TRBJ1-2): GAGVSQSPSNKVTEKGKDVELRCDPISGHTALYWYRQSLGQGLEFLIYFQGNSAPDKSGLPSDRFSAERTGGSVSTLTIQRTQQEDSAVYLCASSFLGGLGYTFGSGTRLTVV.

The V gene is TRBV27, the J gene TRBJ2-7; TRBD1 is a possible D gene (6 bases). V was shortened by 2 bases and J by 1 base, with 9 bases between the two germline ends. The CDR3 extends over 14 amino acids. Per germline, CDR1 MNHEY and CDR2 SMNVEV (reference sequence). The chain's CDR3 is CASSLNRVSYEQYF. The CDR3 bases are TGTGCCAGCAGTTTAAACAGGGTGTCCTACGAGCAGTACTTC.

CDR3 sequence (DNA): TGTGCCAGCAGCGATGGACAGGGGACTAGCGGGGGGGATTCCTACGAGCAGTACTTC. Its protein product is CASSDGQGTSGGDSYEQYF. The rearrangement joins TRBV9 to TRBJ2-7; 16 bases align to TRBD2. The CDR3 has 19 residues. V shed 3 bases, J shed 1 base, and the junction held 10 bases outside the gene matches. Germline-derived CDR1 and CDR2 are SGDLS and YYNGEE.

CDR3 loop: CASSQVSAGSVNEQFF. The CDR3 DNA reads TGCGCCAGCAGCCAAGTTTCGGCGGGGAGCGTAAATGAGCAGTTCTTC. This rearrangement joins TRBV4-1 to TRBJ2-1; D perhaps matches TRBD2 (6 bases). V lost 1 base, J lost 7 bases, and 17 bases lay in between. Germline V gene sequence: CDR1 MGHRA, CDR2 YSYEKL. The CDR3 has 16 residues.

This chain joins TRBV7-2 and TRBJ2-1, with 10 bases lining up with TRBD2. The CDR3 length is 13 residues. The ends lost 10 bases at V and 3 bases at J; junction bases unmatched: 3. CDR1 is SGHTA and CDR2 is FQGNSA in the germline V gene. Written as DNA, the CDR3 is TGTGCCATCGGGACTAGCGACTACAATGAGCAGTTCTTC. Its translation: CAIGTSDYNEQFF.

In its sample, this clone was seen once. This sequence joins TRBV19 and TRBJ1-4, with D uncertain. V was cut by 5 bases and J by 0 bases, with 10 bases left in between. The CDR3 runs 15 residues. The germline gives CDR1 LNHDA, CDR2 SQIVND (reference sequence). CDR3 residues: CASSQSGTTNEKLFF. The CDR3 DNA reads as TGTGCCAGTAGTCAATCCGGGACAACTAATGAAAAACTGTTTTTT. Supplemented by reference TRBV19 and TRBJ1-4, the full variable domain reads DGGITQSPKYLFRKEGQNVTLSCEQNLNHDAMYWYRQDPGQGLRLIYYSQIVNDFQKGDIAEGYSVSREKKESFPLTVTSAQKNPTAFYLCASSQSGTTNEKLFFGSGTQLSVL.

The chain couples TRBV28 to TRBJ2-1; 8 nucleotides match TRBD2. Germline V gives CDR1 MDHEN, CDR2 SYDVKM. The CDR3 runs 14 residues. The J segment lost 6 bases and the V segment lost 10 bases, leaving 11 bases of the junction unmatched. CDR3 protein: CATLPGGATNEQFF. DNA for the CDR3: TGTGCCACCCTGCCGGGGGGGGCGACCAATGAGCAGTTCTTC.